This TCR beta chain was captured in a study of shared clonotypes between healthy human individuals. CDR1 and CDR2 from the germline V gene are MGHRA and YSYEKL. The V and J ends lost 1 base and 0 bases, in that order; junction bases with no gene match: 6. The CDR3 loop spans 17 amino acids. CD8 cells regarded as naive lacked CD45RO, were positively chosen for CCR7, and omitted terminally differentiated effector memory CD45RA+ cells. Measured with immunoSEQ multiplex PCR; TCRdb has only the in-frame clones, and not every one. The data show 450,000 to 700,000 clones, nearly 97% seen once. The sequencing sample was made of naive CD8+ T cells sorted from blood. The V call is TRBV4-1, the J call TRBJ2-7, with 10 bases matching TRBD2. The receptor's source is a woman aged 30 to 39 in good health. The CDR3 protein is CASSQGAGLADSYEQYF. The CDR3 DNA is TGCGCCAGCAGCCAAGGTGCAGGACTAGCGGACTCCTACGAGCAGTACTTC.